Presented here are 4 T cell receptor beta chains from one specimen sequenced in a study of memory CD4+ T cells and cytomegalovirus serostatus. The assay was immunoSEQ multiplex PCR, and TCRdb's table has in-frame clones only and misses some. The sample has 30,000 to 40,000 clones; roughly 85% are singletons. The sort gate was single viable CD3+CD4+CD8-CD45RO+ cells for memory CD4+ T cells. The sample consisted of memory CD4+ T cells from blood. Receptors were obtained from an adult in good health and CMV-seropositive.

The V and J genes are TRBV18 and TRBJ2-3; no definite D call. The CDR3 sequence is 13 residues long. The V gene's germline CDR1 is KGHSH and CDR2 LQKENI. Trimming pared 2 bases from V and 0 bases from J, leaving 3 bases between. The CDR3 DNA reads TGTGCCAGCTCACCATCTAGCACAGATACGCAGTATTTT. It codes for CASSPSSTDTQYF.

This chain connects TRBV29-1 to TRBJ1-1; 11 positions agree with TRBD1. With 4 bases clipped from V and 10 bases from J, the junction kept 8 bases outside the gene matches. The V gene's germline CDR1 is SQVTM and CDR2 ANQGSEA. There are 13 residues in the CDR3. CDR3: CSVASGTGGRAFF. CDR3 DNA: TGCAGCGTTGCATCCGGGACAGGGGGAAGAGCTTTCTTT.

The V and J genes are TRBV5-4 and TRBJ1-6; D unresolved. V dropped 0 bases and J dropped 8 bases, with 6 bases sitting between them. Germline V gene lookup returns CDR1 SGHNT and CDR2 YYREEE (reference sequence). The CDR3 spans 13 residues. The CDR3 DNA follows: TGTGCCAGCAGCTTGGTAAGGGATTCACCCCTCCACTTT. Translated, it gives CASSLVRDSPLHF.

This clone came up once. This chain connects TRBV7-9 to TRBJ1-2; no firm D call. Germline V gene sequence: CDR1 SEHNR, CDR2 FQNEAQ (reference sequence). V was shortened by 3 bases and J by 13 bases, with 12 bases between the two germline ends. This CDR3 spans 11 amino acids. The CDR3 here is CASSFTGDCTF. The CDR3 nucleotides read TGTGCCAGCAGCTTCACTGGCGATTGCACCTTC.